This T cell receptor beta chain originates from a study of shared clonotypes between healthy human individuals. Study background: The plates for each donor numbered three CD4 naive, three CD4 memory, two CD8 naive and one CD8 memory. Overall study findings and caveats: Clonotype sharing among donors, it was expected, would be affected by sequencing depth.

CDR3 size: 14 residues. Germline loops: CDR1 SGHNT, CDR2 YENEEA. Germline trimming cut 1 base from V and 2 bases from J; bases unmatched to any gene: 2. In the naive CD8 group, cells lacked CD45RO and were positively selected for CCR7, so terminally differentiated effector memory CD45RA+ cells were left out. Assay runs were performed at deep level. Per the study methods: Because ImmunoSEQ provided only junction sequences with no quality scores, the filtering differed. Generated by immunoSEQ multiplex PCR, the TCRdb table keeps only in-frame clones and is missing some. D and trimming were read from the DNA, whereas the V and J calls and clone size are those reported in that table. This table has over 750,000 clones, 96% appearing once. Worth noting for this clone: Its antigen is not identified.

The sequence derives from a man aged 25-45 years in good health. V and J are TRBV11-3 and TRBJ2-7; 7 nucleotides match TRBD1. The sequencing sample was made of naive CD8+ T cells sorted from blood. CDR3 coding DNA: TGTGCCAGCAGCTTAGGACAGGGCACCTACGAGCAGTACTTC. Protein product: CASSLGQGTYEQYF. The full variable domain, in which reference TRBV11-3 and TRBJ2-7 provide the parts outside the CDR3, is EAGVVQSPRYKIIEKKQPVAFWCNPISGHNTLYWYLQNLGQGPELLIRYENEEAVDDSQLPKDRFSAERLKGVDSTLKIQPAELGDSAVYLCASSLGQGTYEQYFGPGTRLTVT.